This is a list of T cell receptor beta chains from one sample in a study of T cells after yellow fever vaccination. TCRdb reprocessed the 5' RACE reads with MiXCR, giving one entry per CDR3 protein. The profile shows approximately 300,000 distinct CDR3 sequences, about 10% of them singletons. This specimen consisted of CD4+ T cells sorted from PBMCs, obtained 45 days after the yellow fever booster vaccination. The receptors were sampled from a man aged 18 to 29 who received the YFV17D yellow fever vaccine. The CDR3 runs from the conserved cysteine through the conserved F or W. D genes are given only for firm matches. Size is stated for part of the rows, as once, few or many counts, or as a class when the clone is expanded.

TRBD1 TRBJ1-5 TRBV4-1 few CASSRTGGGLNGPQHF TGCGCCAGCAGCCGGACAGGGGGCGGCTTGAATGGGCCCCAGCATTTT
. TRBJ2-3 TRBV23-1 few CASKRESSTDTQYF TGCGCCAGCAAACGGGAGTCCAGCACAGATACGCAGTATTTT
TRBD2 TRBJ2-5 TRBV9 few CASSPGLAGVPQYF TGTGCCAGCAGCCCGGGACTAGCGGGGGTGCCCCAGTACTTC
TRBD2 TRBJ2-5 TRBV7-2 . CASSLISGLAGETQYF TGTGCCAGCAGCTTAATCTCGGGACTAGCGGGGGAGACCCAGTACTTC
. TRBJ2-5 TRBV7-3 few CASSLRGYGPKETQYF TGTGCCAGCAGCTTACGCGGGTACGGGCCGAAAGAGACCCAGTACTTC
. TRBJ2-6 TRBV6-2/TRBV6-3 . CASRLGSGRANVLTF TGTGCCAGCAGGTTGGGCAGCGGCAGGGCCAACGTCCTGACTTTC
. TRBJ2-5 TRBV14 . CASSQAMGETQYF TGTGCCAGCAGCCAAGCCATGGGGGAGACCCAGTACTTC
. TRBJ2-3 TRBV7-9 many CASSLAGTSTDTQYF TGTGCCAGCAGCTTAGCGGGAACTAGCACAGATACGCAGTATTTT
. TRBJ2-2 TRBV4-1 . CASSQLPGRSAGELFF TGCGCCAGCAGCCAATTACCGGGACGGTCGGCCGGGGAGCTGTTTTTT
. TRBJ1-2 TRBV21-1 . CARGGSFYGYTF TGTGCCAGAGGAGGATCTTTCTATGGCTACACCTTC
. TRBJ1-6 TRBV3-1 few CASSQDISRWALHF TGTGCCAGCAGCCAAGATATTTCCCGATGGGCCCTCCACTTT
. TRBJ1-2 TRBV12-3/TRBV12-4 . CASSPGGSGGYTF TGTGCCAGCAGTCCGGGCGGGTCGGGTGGCTACACCTTC
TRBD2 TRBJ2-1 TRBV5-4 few CASSLGIAGGGNEQFF TGTGCCAGCAGCTTGGGGATAGCGGGGGGTGGCAATGAGCAGTTCTTC
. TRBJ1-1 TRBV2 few CASSSGTQNTEAFF TGTGCCAGCAGTTCCGGGACCCAGAACACTGAAGCTTTCTTT
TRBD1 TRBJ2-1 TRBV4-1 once CASSQDRDSSYNEQFF TGCGCCAGCAGCCAAGATCGGGACAGCTCCTACAATGAGCAGTTCTTC
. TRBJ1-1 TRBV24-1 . CATSLRGEAFF TGTGCCACCAGTCTGCGGGGTGAAGCTTTCTTT
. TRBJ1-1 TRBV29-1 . CSVGGQYTEAFF TGCAGCGTTGGCGGTCAGTACACTGAAGCTTTCTTT
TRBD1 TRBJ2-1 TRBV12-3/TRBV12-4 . CASSLLGQGADEQFF TGTGCCAGCAGTTTATTAGGACAGGGGGCCGATGAGCAGTTCTTC
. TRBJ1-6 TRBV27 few CASSLLQGLYNSPLHF TGTGCCAGCAGTTTATTACAGGGCCTCTATAATTCACCCCTCCACTTT
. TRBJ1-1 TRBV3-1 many CASSQAWSYTEAFF TGTGCCAGCAGCCAAGCGTGGTCCTACACTGAAGCTTTCTTT
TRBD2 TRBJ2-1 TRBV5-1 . CASSNHLAGGPAYNEQFF TGCGCCAGCAGCAACCATTTAGCGGGGGGGCCCGCCTACAATGAGCAGTTCTTC
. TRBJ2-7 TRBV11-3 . CASSLRQTPYEQYF TGTGCCAGCAGCCTACGACAGACCCCCTACGAGCAGTACTTC
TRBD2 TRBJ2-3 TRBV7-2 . CASSPSGRTDTQYF TGTGCCAGCAGCCCTAGCGGGAGGACAGATACGCAGTATTTT
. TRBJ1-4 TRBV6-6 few CASTLAWGDNEKLFF TGTGCCAGCACCTTAGCGTGGGGTGATAATGAAAAACTGTTTTTT
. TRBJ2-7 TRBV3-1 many CASSQVKYEQYF TGTGCCAGCAGCCAAGTGAAATACGAGCAGTACTTC
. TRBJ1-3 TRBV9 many CASSPTGRENTIYF TGTGCCAGCAGCCCCACAGGGAGGGAAAACACCATATATTTT
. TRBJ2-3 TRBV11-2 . CASSLGSPTDTQYF TGTGCCAGCAGCTTGGGGTCACCCACAGATACGCAGTATTTT
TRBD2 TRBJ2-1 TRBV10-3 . CAISTSGGEHEQFF TGTGCCATCAGTACTAGCGGGGGGGAACATGAGCAGTTCTTC
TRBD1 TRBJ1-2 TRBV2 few CAGRQGKGYGYTF TGTGCCGGCAGACAGGGGAAAGGCTATGGCTACACCTTC
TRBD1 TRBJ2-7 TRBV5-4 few CASSLGGTGDLEQYF TGTGCCAGCAGCCTCGGTGGGACAGGGGATCTCGAGCAGTACTTC
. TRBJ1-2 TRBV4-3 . CASSQDMGIGYGYTF TGCGCCAGCAGCCAAGATATGGGGATCGGCTATGGCTACACCTTC
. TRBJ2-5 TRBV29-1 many CSVEDLRLETQYF TGCAGCGTGGAGGACCTGAGGTTGGAGACCCAGTACTTC
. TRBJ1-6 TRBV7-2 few CASSLLYYNSPLHF TGTGCCAGCAGCTTGCTCTATTATAATTCACCCCTCCACTTT